This T cell receptor (beta chain) was captured in a study of CD4+ T cells in melanoma. The CDR3 is 13 residues long. The ends were cut back, 0 bases at V and 6 bases at J, with 9 bases in the middle. Germline CDR1 reads SGDLS; CDR2 reads YYNGEE. TCRdb's copy holds only in-frame clones and misses some; the assay was immunoSEQ multiplex PCR. This repertoire shows 9,500 or so clones, about 59% found once; its top ten account for roughly a quarter. Points from the study as a whole: CD8+ T cell, macrophage and B cell function reportedly correlated with neoantigen-specific CD4+ T cells. In melanoma, neoantigen-specific CD4+ T cells reportedly differed in differentiation state.

This clone was picked up a small number of times. Its target is unknown. The sample consisted of cells from a culture (not recorded whether cultured in vitro). The chain uses TRBV9 and TRBJ1-2, with a possible D match to TRBD1 (6 bases). This TCR was sampled from a human donor with melanoma. CDR3 residues: CASSVDREDGYTF. The CDR3 nucleotides read TGTGCCAGCAGCGTAGACAGGGAGGATGGCTACACCTTC.